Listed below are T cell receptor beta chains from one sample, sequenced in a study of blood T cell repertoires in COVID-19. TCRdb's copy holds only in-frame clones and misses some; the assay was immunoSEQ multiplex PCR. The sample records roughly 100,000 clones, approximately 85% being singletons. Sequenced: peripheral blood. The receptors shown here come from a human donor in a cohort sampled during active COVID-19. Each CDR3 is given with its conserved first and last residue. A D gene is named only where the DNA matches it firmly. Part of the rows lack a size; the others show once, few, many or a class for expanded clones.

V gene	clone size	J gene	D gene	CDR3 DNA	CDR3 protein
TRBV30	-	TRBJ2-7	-	TGTGCCTGGACAACAGCCTACGAGCAGTACTTC	CAWTTAYEQYF
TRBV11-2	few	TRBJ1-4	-	TGTGCCAGCAGCGCAGGGACAACAACTAATGAAAAACTGTTTTTT	CASSAGTTTNEKLFF
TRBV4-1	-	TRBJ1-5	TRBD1	TGCGCCAGCAGTCCCACAGGGGTTAGCAATCAGCCCCAGCATTTT	CASSPTGVSNQPQHF
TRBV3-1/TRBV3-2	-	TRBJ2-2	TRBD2	TGTGCCAGCAGCCAAGGGTCTAGCGGGGGGCTCGGGGAGCTGTTTTTT	CASSQGSSGGLGELFF
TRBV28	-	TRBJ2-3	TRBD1	TGTGCCAGCAGTCAAGACAGGGTTCGCACAGATACGCAGTATTTT	CASSQDRVRTDTQYF
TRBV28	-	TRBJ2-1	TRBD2	TGTGCCAGCAGTTTCGGCGGGAGCAGACACAATGAGCAGTTCTTC	CASSFGGSRHNEQFF
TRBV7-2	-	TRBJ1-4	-	TGTGCCAGCAGTTCCTCTTGGGGGGGTAATGAAAAACTGTTTTTT	CASSSSWGGNEKLFF
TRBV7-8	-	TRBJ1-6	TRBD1	TGTGCCAGCAGCTTTGCAGGGGGTGGTTCACCCCTCCACTTT	CASSFAGGGSPLHF
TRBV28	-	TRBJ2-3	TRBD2	TGTGCCACCGTAGGCGGGAGGGGAGATACGCAGTATTTT	CATVGGRGDTQYF
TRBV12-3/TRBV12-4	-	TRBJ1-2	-	TGTGCCAGTACGGGGGACCTCTATGGCTACACCTTC	CASTGDLYGYTF
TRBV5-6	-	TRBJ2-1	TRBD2	TGTGCCAGCAGCTTGTTAGTGACTAGCGGAAACAATGAGCAGTTCTTC	CASSLLVTSGNNEQFF
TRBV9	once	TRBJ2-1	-	TGTGCCAGCAGCCCAGGGTTTTCCTACAATGAGCAGTTCTTC	CASSPGFSYNEQFF
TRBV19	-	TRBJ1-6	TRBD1	TGTGCCAGTAGTACCGGGGACAGCCCCTCCTATAATTCACCCCTCCACTTT	CASSTGDSPSYNSPLHF
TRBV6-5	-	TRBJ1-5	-	TGTGCCAGCAGTTTTAACAGGGTTCAGCCCCAGCATTTT	CASSFNRVQPQHF
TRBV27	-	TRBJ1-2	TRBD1	TGTGCCAGCAGTTTATCGATCAGACAGGGTGTCTATGGCTACACCTTC	CASSLSIRQGVYGYTF
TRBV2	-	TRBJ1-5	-	TGTGCCAGCAGCAAAGAGCGGGGGTATCAGCCCCAGCATTTT	CASSKERGYQPQHF
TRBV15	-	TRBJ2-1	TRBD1	TGTGCCACCAGCCGGGACAGCAGTACAGTCTATGAGCAGTTCTTC	CATSRDSSTVYEQFF
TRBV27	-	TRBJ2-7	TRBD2	TGTGCCAGCGGGGGGGACGGAGCTCCCTACGAGCAGTACTTC	CASGGDGAPYEQYF
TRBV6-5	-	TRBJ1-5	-	TGTGCCAGCAGCCGGGTCCAGCAGGGGCAGCCCCAGCATTTT	CASSRVQQGQPQHF
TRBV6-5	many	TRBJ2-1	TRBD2	TGTGCCAGCAGCACCGGGACTACCCGTTACAATGAGCAGTTCTTC	CASSTGTTRYNEQFF
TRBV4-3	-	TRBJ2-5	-	TGCGCCAGCAGCCAAGGTGGGGCCTGGGATGAGACCCAGTACTTC	CASSQGGAWDETQYF
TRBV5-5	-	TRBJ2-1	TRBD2	TGTGCCAGCAGCTTGGAGGCGGGACTAGCGTATGAGCAGTTCTTC	CASSLEAGLAYEQFF
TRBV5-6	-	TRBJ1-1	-	TGTGCCAGCAGCTTGGCCCAGGATGAAGCTTTCTTT	CASSLAQDEAFF
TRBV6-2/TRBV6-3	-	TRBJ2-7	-	TGTGCCAGCAGTTACCAGGACTTCTACGAGCAGTACTTC	CASSYQDFYEQYF
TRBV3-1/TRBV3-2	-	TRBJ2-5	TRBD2	TGTGCCAGCAGCCAGCCGGGACTAGCGGGGGGGCGCCAAGAGACCCAGTACTTC	CASSQPGLAGGRQETQYF
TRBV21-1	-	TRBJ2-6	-	TGTGCCAGCCCGGGACAGGGGGCGCCCGGGGCCAACGTCCTGACTTTC	CASPGQGAPGANVLTF
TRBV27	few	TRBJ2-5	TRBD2	TGTGCCAGCAGTGACGTAGCGGGGGAAGAGACCCAGTACTTC	CASSDVAGEETQYF
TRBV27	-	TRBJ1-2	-	TGTGCCAGCAGAAGCCAGGGTGGTCTCCGACGCTATGGCTACACCTTC	CASRSQGGLRRYGYTF
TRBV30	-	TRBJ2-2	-	TGTGCCTGGAGTGTACTAGGTTCGGGCACCGGGGAGCTGTTTTTT	CAWSVLGSGTGELFF
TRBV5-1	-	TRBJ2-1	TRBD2	TGCGCCAGCAGCTTAGGGACTAGCGGGGGGATTGAGCAGTTCTTC	CASSLGTSGGIEQFF